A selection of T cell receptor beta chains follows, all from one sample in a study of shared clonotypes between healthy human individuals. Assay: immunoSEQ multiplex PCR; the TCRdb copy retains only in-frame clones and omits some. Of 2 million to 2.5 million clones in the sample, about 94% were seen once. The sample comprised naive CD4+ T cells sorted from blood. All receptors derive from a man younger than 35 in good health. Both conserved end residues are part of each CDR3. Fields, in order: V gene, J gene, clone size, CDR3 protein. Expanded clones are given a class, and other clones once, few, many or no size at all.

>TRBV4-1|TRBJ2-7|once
CASSQGGTGDRPYEQYF
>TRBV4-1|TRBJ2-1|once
CASSQPLAGGPDEQFF
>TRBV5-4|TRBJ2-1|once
CASSSWAAYNEQFF
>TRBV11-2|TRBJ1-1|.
CANKFRGLGTEAFF
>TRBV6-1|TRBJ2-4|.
CASSELGANIGAKNIQYF
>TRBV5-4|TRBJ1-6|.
CASSLAGWNSPLHF
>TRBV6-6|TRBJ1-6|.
CASSPTGGENSPLHF
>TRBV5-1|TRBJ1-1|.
CASSGGSGNTEAFF
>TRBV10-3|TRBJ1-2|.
CAIRTPGTDYGYTF
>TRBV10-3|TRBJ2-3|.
CATLDLDTQYF
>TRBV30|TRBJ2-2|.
CAWSRTNTGELFF
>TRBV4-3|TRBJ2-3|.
CASSQLQGRTDTQYF
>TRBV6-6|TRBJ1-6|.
CASSYSRDSGSPLHF
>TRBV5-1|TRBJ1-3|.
CASSSGSAGNTIYF
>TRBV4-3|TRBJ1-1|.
CASSQAGGETEAFF
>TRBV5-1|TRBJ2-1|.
CASSLAINSYNEQFF
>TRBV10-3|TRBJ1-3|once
CAISSDKLSGNTIYF
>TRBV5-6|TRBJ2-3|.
CASSLATGESDTQYF
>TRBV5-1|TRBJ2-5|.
CASSSGGLAGGGETQYF
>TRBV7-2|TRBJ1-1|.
CASSKTGQNEAFF
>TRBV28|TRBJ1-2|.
CASRPQGSSGYTF
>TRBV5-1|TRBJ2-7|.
CASTTEGTAGEQYF
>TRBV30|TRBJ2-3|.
CAWSVDTSTDTQYF
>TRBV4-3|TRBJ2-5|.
CASSQSASGETQYF
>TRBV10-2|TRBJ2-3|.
CASSDHQGGSGTDTQYF
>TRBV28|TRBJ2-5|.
CASSAIPTGIQETQYF
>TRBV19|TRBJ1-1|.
CASSRAGGVWFKTEAFF
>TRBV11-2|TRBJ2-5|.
CASSLPEETQYF
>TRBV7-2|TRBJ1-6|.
CASSPNRIPNSPLHF
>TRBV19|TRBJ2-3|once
CASSSTTDTQYF
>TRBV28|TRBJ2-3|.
CASSSGGAYTQYF
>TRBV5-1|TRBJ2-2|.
CASSLGSGTSGRAINTGELFF
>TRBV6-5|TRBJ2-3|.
CASSYSGGGFTDTQYF
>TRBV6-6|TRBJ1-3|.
CASSYDGPSSGNTIYF
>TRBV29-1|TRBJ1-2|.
CSVTEGYTF
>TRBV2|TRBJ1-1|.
CASRRELEGTEAFF
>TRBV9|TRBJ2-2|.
CASSTGLAWAGELFF
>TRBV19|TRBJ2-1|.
CASSTSRYSSYNEQFF
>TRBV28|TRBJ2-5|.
CASSHSGGQETQYF
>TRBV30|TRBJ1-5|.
CAWSGVTGNQPQHF
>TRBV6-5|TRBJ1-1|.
CASSLDGMNTEAFF
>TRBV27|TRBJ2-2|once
CASSGDRGRTGELFF
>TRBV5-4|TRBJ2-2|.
CASSQPSGRAGELFF
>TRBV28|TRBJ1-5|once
CASSLQGARSAHF
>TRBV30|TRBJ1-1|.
CAWSVDPYTEAFF
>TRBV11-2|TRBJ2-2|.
CASSLGRRLNTGELFF
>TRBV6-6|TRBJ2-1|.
CASSYSKQGRDEQFF
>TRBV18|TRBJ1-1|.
CASSPSLVMNTEAFF
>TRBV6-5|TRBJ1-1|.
CASSVLDRNTEAFF
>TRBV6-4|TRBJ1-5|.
CASLRKDPLCSNQPQHF
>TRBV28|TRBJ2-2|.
CASSLRSPGELFF
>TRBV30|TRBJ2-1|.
CAWGTGSYNEQFF
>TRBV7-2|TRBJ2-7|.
CASSPEGGGEQYF
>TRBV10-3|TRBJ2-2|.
CAISESIAGGNTGELFF
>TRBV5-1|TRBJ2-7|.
CASSLAGGGYTYEQYF
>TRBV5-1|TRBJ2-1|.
CASSSGNQYNEQFF